Given below is one T cell receptor (beta chain) in context. This entry belongs to a study of blood T cell repertoires in COVID-19. The repertoire was sequenced with immunoSEQ multiplex PCR; TCRdb's copy has only in-frame clones and lacks some. The sample includes about 67,000 clones, approximately 79% of them seen just once. The sequence derives from a woman between 55 and 75 years old with acute or convalescent COVID-19. The sequenced sample was peripheral blood.

CDR3 amino acids: CASSPRTALTGELFF. CDR3 DNA: TGTGCCAGCAGTCCAAGGACAGCCCTAACCGGGGAGCTGTTTTTT. The rearrangement joins TRBV27 to TRBJ2-2; TRBD1 is a possible D gene (6 bases). V lost 5 bases and J 5 bases, leaving 15 bases between the germline ends. Germline assignment: CDR1 MNHEY and CDR2 SMNVEV (reference sequence). This CDR3 has 15 amino acids.